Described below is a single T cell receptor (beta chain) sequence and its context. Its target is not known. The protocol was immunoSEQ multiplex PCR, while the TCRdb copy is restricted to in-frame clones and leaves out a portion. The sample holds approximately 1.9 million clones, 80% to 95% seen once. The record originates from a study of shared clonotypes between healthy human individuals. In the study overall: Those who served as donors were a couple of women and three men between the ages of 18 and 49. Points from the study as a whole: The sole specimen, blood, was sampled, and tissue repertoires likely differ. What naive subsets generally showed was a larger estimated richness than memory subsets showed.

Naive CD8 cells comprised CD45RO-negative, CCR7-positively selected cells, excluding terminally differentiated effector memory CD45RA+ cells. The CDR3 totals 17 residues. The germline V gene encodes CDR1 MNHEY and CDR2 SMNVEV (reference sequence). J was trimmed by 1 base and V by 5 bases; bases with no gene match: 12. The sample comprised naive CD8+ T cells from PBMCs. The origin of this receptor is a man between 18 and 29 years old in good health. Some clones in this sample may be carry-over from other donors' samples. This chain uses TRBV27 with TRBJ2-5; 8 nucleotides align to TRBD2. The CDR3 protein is CASSPDSYREGQETQYF. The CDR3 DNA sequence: TGTGCCAGCAGTCCCGACAGTTACCGGGAGGGCCAAGAGACCCAGTACTTC.